The next 18 T cell receptor beta chains were all read from a single sample in a study of cytomegalovirus exposure and HLA in healthy donors. Primers included in the PCR were 60 Vbeta and 13 Jbeta primers. The protocol was immunoSEQ multiplex PCR, while the TCRdb copy is restricted to in-frame clones and leaves out a portion. The repertoire holds about 56,000 clones, about 80% seen once, with approximately 1.5% in the top ten. The sample consisted of PBMCs. These receptors were collected from a man between 40 and 49 years old in good health and CMV-seronegative.

The chain employs TRBV10-3 and TRBJ2-2; TRBD1 aligns across 7 bases. CDR3 size: 16 residues. With V trimmed by 4 bases and J by 0 bases, 5 bases remained unmatched. CDR1 and CDR2 from the germline V gene are ENHRY and SYGVKD. CDR3 coding DNA: TGTGCCATCAGTGTAACGACAGGGACGAACACCGGGGAGCTGTTTTTT. Translated, it gives CAISVTTGTNTGELFF.

The V call is TRBV5-6, the J call TRBJ2-7, with 16 bases matching TRBD2. CDR1 is SGHDT, CDR2 YYEEEE, per germline. The CDR3 length is 18 residues. V lost 0 bases and J lost 1; bases outside the gene matches: 4. For the CDR3, the DNA is TGTGCCAGCAGCTTGGCGGGACTAGCGGGGGGGCGATCCTACGAGCAGTACGTC. It codes for CASSLAGLAGGRSYEQYV.

CDR3 sequence reads: CASSPFRQNYGYTF. The CDR3 DNA sequence: TGTGCCAGCTCACCTTTTAGACAGAACTATGGCTACACCTTC. The chain has TRBV18 and TRBJ1-2, with D tentatively TRBD1 (5 bases). Trimming cost V 3 bases and J 2 bases, with 10 bases left between them. The CDR3 is made up of 14 amino acids. Per germline, CDR1 KGHSH and CDR2 LQKENI.

The CDR3 DNA sequence: TGTGCCAGCTCACCACCAAGCTTGGCGGGCCCCTACAATGAGCAGTTCTTC. It translates to CASSPPSLAGPYNEQFF. This rearrangement joins TRBV18 to TRBJ2-1, with a possible D match to TRBD2 (5 bases). This CDR3 has 17 residues. CDR1 and CDR2 from the germline V gene are KGHSH and LQKENI. V dropped 0 bases and J dropped 2 bases, with 14 bases sitting between them.

This rearrangement joins TRBV4-3 to TRBJ2-5, with 10 bases aligning to TRBD2. CDR3 size: 15 residues. V dropped 2 bases and J dropped 5; count of bases not matched to a gene: 5. Germline V CDR1 and CDR2: LGHNA, YSLEER. CDR3 region: CASSQRLAGGETQYF. CDR3 nucleotide sequence: TGCGCCAGCAGCCAAAGACTAGCGGGTGGGGAGACCCAGTACTTC.

The gene calls are TRBV28 and TRBJ1-6, with 7 bases aligning to TRBD1. The CDR3 contains 14 residues. CDR1 is MDHEN, CDR2 SYDVKM, per germline. V shed 2 bases and J 11 bases; nucleotides not matched to a gene: 6. CDR3 coding DNA: TGTGCCAGCAGTTTAGACAGGGTAAACGCACCCCTCCACTTT. Encoded protein: CASSLDRVNAPLHF.

The chain employs TRBV10-3 and TRBJ1-3, with TRBD1 matching 7 bases. Germline trimming cut 7 bases from V and 0 bases from J; bases unmatched to any gene: 0. Germline V gene sequence: CDR1 ENHRY, CDR2 SYGVKD. The CDR3 extends over 13 amino acids. CDR3 residues: CAITGGSGNTIYF. CDR3 DNA: TGTGCCATCACAGGGGGCTCTGGAAACACCATATATTTT.

The rearrangement joins TRBV5-4 to TRBJ2-3; TRBD1 might be the D (5 bases). The CDR3 is made up of 13 amino acids. The V gene's germline CDR1 is SGHNT and CDR2 YYREEE (reference sequence). Trimming left V 2 bases short and J 3 bases short, with 7 bases between. The CDR3 sequence is CASSLSGTDTQYF. Written as DNA, the CDR3 is TGTGCCAGCAGCTTATCAGGGACAGATACGCAGTATTTT.

This clone was counted a single time. The V gene is TRBV5-1, the J gene TRBJ2-2, with 14 bases fitting TRBD2. Germline V lookup: CDR1 SGHRS, CDR2 YFSETQ. The CDR3 loop spans 18 amino acids. J was trimmed by 0 bases and V by 4 bases; bases with no gene match: 5. CDR3 region: CASSTGLAGAPNTGELFF. The CDR3 DNA reads TGCGCCAGCAGCACGGGACTAGCGGGGGCCCCGAACACCGGGGAGCTGTTTTTT.

This clone was seen only a few times. J is TRBJ1-2 and V is TRBV5-1, with 7 bases fitting TRBD1. V lost 0 bases and J lost 6; bases outside the gene matches: 5. This CDR3 spans 14 amino acids. The germline CDR1 and CDR2 sequences are SGHRS and YFSETQ. The CDR3 region is CASSLGQGINGYTF. As DNA, the CDR3 is TGCGCCAGCAGCTTGGGACAGGGAATCAATGGCTACACCTTC.

The CDR3 DNA follows: TGTGCCAGCAGCCCCTATCGGGCAGGAGGGTACACTGAAGCTTTCTTT. This sequence encodes CASSPYRAGGYTEAFF. The genes are TRBV7-8 and TRBJ1-1, with D unresolved. V dropped 5 bases and J dropped 3 bases, with 19 bases sitting between them. Germline-derived CDR1 and CDR2 are SGHVS and FQNEAQ. CDR3 size: 16 residues.

V is TRBV30 and J is TRBJ2-3, with a weak D call TRBD2 (6 bases). The CDR3 is 15 amino acids. From germline, CDR1 is GTSNPN and CDR2 SVGIG (reference sequence). The ends were cut back, 0 bases at V and 0 bases at J, with 10 bases in the middle. The CDR3 region is CAWSVLAASTDTQYF. The CDR3, as DNA: TGTGCCTGGAGTGTACTAGCAGCGAGCACAGATACGCAGTATTTT.

This clone was found a few times. V usage is TRBV30 and J usage is TRBJ1-4, with TRBD1 matching over 9 bases. There are 14 residues in the CDR3. CDR1 is GTSNPN, CDR2 SVGIG, per germline (reference sequence). J was trimmed by 8 bases and V by 3 bases; bases with no gene match: 7. CDR3 protein: CAWSPGTGREKLFF. The CDR3 nucleotides are TGTGCCTGGAGCCCCGGGACAGGGAGGGAAAAACTGTTTTTT.

This rearrangement joins TRBV30 to TRBJ1-2; maybe TRBD1 (5 bases). The CDR3 spans 13 residues. Germline values: CDR1 GTSNPN, CDR2 SVGIG (reference sequence). The V gene lost 3 bases and the J gene lost 8 bases, with 16 bases spanning the gap. In DNA form, the CDR3 reads TGTGCCTGGAGGGAAGCAGGGTTGGAGGGCTACACCTTC. Its protein product is CAWREAGLEGYTF. The entire variable domain, with the rest obtained from reference TRBV30 and TRBJ1-2, is as follows: SQTIHQWPATLVQPVGSPLSLECTVEGTSNPNLYWYRQAAGRGLQLLFYSVGIGQISSEVPQNLSASRPQDRQFILSSKKLLLSDSGFYLCAWREAGLEGYTFGSGTRLTVV.

The V gene is TRBV28, the J gene TRBJ2-3; D might be TRBD2 (6 bases). In germline, CDR1 is MDHEN, CDR2 SYDVKM. V dropped 5 bases and J dropped 10 bases, with 16 bases sitting between them. The CDR3 has 13 amino acids. The CDR3 loop reads CASSRGTSEPQYF. The CDR3 DNA reads as TGTGCCAGCAGTCGAGGGACTTCAGAACCGCAGTATTTT.

This clone was seen just once. CDR3 DNA: TGTGCCTGGAGTTATTCGAGTGATCAGCCCCAGCATTTT. This encodes CAWSYSSDQPQHF. The chain carries TRBV30 and TRBJ1-5; D remains unclear. Looked up from germline, CDR1 is GTSNPN and CDR2 is SVGIG (reference sequence). This CDR3 has 13 residues. V was trimmed by 2 bases and J by 5 bases, leaving 10 bases between them.

This CDR3 is CASSLGLAFEAFF. The DNA of the CDR3 is TGTGCCAGCAGCTTAGGGCTCGCATTTGAAGCTTTCTTT. The chain joins TRBV7-9 to TRBJ1-1; unclear D gene. Between the trimmed V and J ends, which lost 1 base and 7 bases, there was a span of 10 bases. There are 13 residues in the CDR3. Germline CDR1 SEHNR, CDR2 FQNEAQ (reference sequence).

The chain employs TRBV30 and TRBJ1-3; the D gene is possibly TRBD1 (6 bases). V lost 8 bases and J 0 bases, leaving 14 bases between the germline ends. Per the germline V gene, CDR1 is GTSNPN and CDR2 is SVGIG (reference sequence). This CDR3 region has 14 residues. DNA of the CDR3: TGTGCCGGCCGAGGACAGTCCTCTGGAAACACCATATATTTT. Amino acid sequence: CAGRGQSSGNTIYF.